The 24 T cell receptor beta chains below come from one sample, sequenced in a study of T cells after yellow fever vaccination. TCRdb redid the calling of the 5' RACE reads with MiXCR, one entry per CDR3 protein. The sample includes about 580,000 distinct CDR3 sequences, roughly 17% seen only once; the top ten take about 18%. The sequenced sample was PBMCs, obtained less than 6 days after the first yellow fever vaccination. All receptors derive from a man younger than 35 who received the YFV17D yellow fever vaccine.

Only a few counts were recorded for this clonotype. This chain uses TRBV20-1 with TRBJ2-1, with D possibly matching TRBD2 (5 bases). V dropped 1 base and J dropped 2 bases, with 12 bases sitting between them. The germline gives CDR1 DFQATT, CDR2 SNEGSKA (reference sequence). The CDR3 covers 15 residues. For the CDR3, the DNA is TGCAGTGCTAGAGTCCCGCGGGCCACCTACAATGAGCAGTTCTTC. Protein sequence: CSARVPRATYNEQFF.

This clonotype occurred a few times. V and J are TRBV5-1 and TRBJ2-2; tentative D call: TRBD2 (5 bases). V lost 2 bases and J 2 bases, leaving 10 bases between the germline ends. The CDR3 has 15 amino acids. The germline CDR1 and CDR2 sequences are SGHRS and YFSETQ. CDR3 sequence (DNA): TGCGCCAGCAGCTTCCCAGGACTTAACACCGGGGAGCTGTTTTTT. As protein: CASSFPGLNTGELFF.

This clonotype appeared a few times. The chain recombines TRBV4-2 with TRBJ2-2, with 7 bases identical to TRBD1. V dropped 4 bases and J dropped 5; count of bases not matched to a gene: 7. Germline-derived CDR1 and CDR2 are LGHNA and YNFKEQ. The CDR3 has 15 amino acids. In nucleotides, the CDR3 is TGTGCCAGCAGCCTAGAGATACAGGGGACCGGGGAGCTGTTTTTT. Amino acids: CASSLEIQGTGELFF.

This clonotype occurred a few times. This rearrangement joins TRBV7-8 to TRBJ2-7; 7 bases line up with TRBD1. The CDR3 runs 17 residues. Per the germline V gene, CDR1 is SGHVS and CDR2 is FQNEAQ. V gave up 5 bases and J gave up 1 base; unmatched junction bases: 14. CDR3 nucleotide sequence: TGTGCCAGCAGCCGCCTGCTGGGACAGTCATCTTCCTACGAGCAGTACTTC. Translated: CASSRLLGQSSSYEQYF.

This clonotype was seen a handful of times. The rearrangement links TRBV19 to TRBJ2-1; D unresolved. The CDR3 totals 15 residues. The germline V gene encodes CDR1 LNHDA and CDR2 SQIVND (reference sequence). V dropped 4 bases and J dropped 2 bases, with 12 bases sitting between them. The DNA for the CDR3 is TGTGCCAGTAGTACTCTCTCAGTGCCCTACAATGAGCAGTTCTTC. This gives the protein CASSTLSVPYNEQFF. Full variable domain (remainder filled in from reference TRBV19 and TRBJ2-1): DGGITQSPKYLFRKEGQNVTLSCEQNLNHDAMYWYRQDPGQGLRLIYYSQIVNDFQKGDIAEGYSVSREKKESFPLTVTSAQKNPTAFYLCASSTLSVPYNEQFFGPGTRLTVL.

This clonotype has more than one count but fewer than ten. The chain carries TRBV7-9 and TRBJ2-1, with TRBD2 matching 8 bases. Trimming at V came to 7 bases and at J to 0 bases, leaving 8 bases not matched to a gene. This CDR3 spans 16 amino acids. The germline V gene encodes CDR1 SEHNR and CDR2 FQNEAQ (reference sequence). The CDR3: CASILSGALSYNEQFF. The CDR3 DNA reads TGTGCCAGCATCCTTAGCGGGGCCCTCTCCTACAATGAGCAGTTCTTC.

This clonotype was detected ten times or more. The V call is TRBV20-1, the J call TRBJ2-5; D could derive from TRBD1 or TRBD2 (6 bases each). Trimming left V 7 bases short and J 5 bases short, with 11 bases between. This CDR3 has 11 residues. Germline V gene lookup returns CDR1 DFQATT and CDR2 SNEGSKA (reference sequence). The CDR3 sequence is CSVRGEETQYF. The CDR3 nucleotides read TGCAGTGTTAGGGGGGAGGAGACCCAGTACTTC.

This clonotype was counted a few times. The genes are TRBV5-1 and TRBJ1-2; tentatively, D is TRBD1 (6 bases). Germline V gene data show CDR1 as SGHRS and CDR2 as YFSETQ. CDR3 size: 13 residues. Trimming took off 4 bases at V and 2 bases at J, with 9 bases between the two ends. The CDR3 here is CASSADRNYGYTF. For the CDR3, the DNA is TGCGCCAGCAGCGCGGACAGAAACTATGGCTACACCTTC.

Details on this clonotype: Mismatch with germline at one junction end may stem from a read error. The chain employs TRBV5-8 and TRBJ2-1; a weak D match, TRBD1 (6 bases). CDR1 SGHTS and CDR2 YDEGEE come from the germline V gene. The CDR3 contains 15 residues. Written as DNA, the CDR3 is TGTGCCAGCGGCTTGGGGAGCAGGGGTTACAATGAGCAGTTCTTC. Translating gives CASGLGSRGYNEQFF. Variable domain in full (rest from reference TRBV5-8 and TRBJ2-1): EAGVTQSPTHLIKTRGQQATLRCSPISGHTSVYWYQQALGLGLQFLLWYDEGEERNRGNFPPRFSGRQFPNYSSELNVNALELEDSALYLCASGLGSRGYNEQFFGPGTRLTVL.

This clonotype came up a few times. DNA of the CDR3: TGTGCCACCGGAGGACGGATAGGCACTGAAGCTTTCTTT. It codes for CATGGRIGTEAFF. This chain uses TRBV10-3 with TRBJ1-1; D remains ambiguous. Germline CDR1 ENHRY, CDR2 SYGVKD. The CDR3 loop spans 13 amino acids. Trimming took off 10 bases at V and 4 bases at J, with 16 bases between the two ends.

The J gene is TRBJ2-7, the V gene TRBV19; D gene uncertain. The CDR3 has 14 residues. Looked up from germline, CDR1 is LNHDA and CDR2 is SQIVND (reference sequence). The V end lost 9 bases, the J end lost 2 bases, and 17 bases lay between the germline ends. CDR3 coding DNA: TGTGCCAGCTCCCTCAGTAATGATCCCTACGAGCAGTACTTC. Its translation is CASSLSNDPYEQYF.

This clonotype has more than one count but fewer than ten. This chain links TRBV30 with TRBJ2-3, with 7 bases fitting TRBD2. V trimming: 0 bases; J trimming: 7 bases; junction bases outside the gene matches: 16. Germline V gene lookup returns CDR1 GTSNPN and CDR2 SVGIG (reference sequence). This CDR3 contains 17 residues. The CDR3 DNA reads TGTGCCTGGAGTGTACCGTGGGACTATGGTCCGATAAATACGCAGTATTTT. Translation: CAWSVPWDYGPINTQYF.

The chain uses TRBV4-2 and TRBJ1-5; D possibly corresponds to TRBD1 (5 bases). The germline V gene encodes CDR1 LGHNA and CDR2 YNFKEQ. This CDR3 has 14 amino acids. The V end was cut by 0 bases, the J end by 7 bases, with 10 bases between. The chain's CDR3 is CASSQDRVGQPQHF. The CDR3 nucleotides read TGTGCCAGCAGCCAAGACAGGGTTGGCCAGCCCCAGCATTTT.

The chain couples TRBV7-9 to TRBJ2-1; 7 bases line up with TRBD2. This CDR3 contains 16 residues. CDR1 SEHNR and CDR2 FQNEAQ come from the germline V gene (reference sequence). V gave up 4 bases and J gave up 7 bases; unmatched junction bases: 13. CDR3 in DNA: TGTGCCAGCAGCTCTGAACTAGCGAAATTTCAAAATGAGCAGTTCTTC. Its protein product is CASSSELAKFQNEQFF.

This clonotype was observed a few times. The rearrangement uses TRBV7-8 and TRBJ2-1; 7 bases agree with TRBD2. Germline values: CDR1 SGHVS, CDR2 FQNEAQ. Trimming removed 5 bases from V and 7 bases from J; junction bases left unmatched: 11. This CDR3 is built from 15 residues. The CDR3 sequence is CASSIGLGASNEQFF. The CDR3 region has the DNA TGTGCCAGCAGCATCGGACTAGGGGCCTCAAATGAGCAGTTCTTC.

This clonotype was recorded a few times. V and J are TRBV18 and TRBJ1-2; the match to TRBD1 covers 9 bases. The CDR3 has 15 amino acids. The germline V gene encodes CDR1 KGHSH and CDR2 LQKENI. The V and J ends lost 5 bases and 6 bases, in that order; junction bases with no gene match: 10. CDR3 sequence (DNA): TGTGCCAGCTCAACTTGGACAGGGGAGGTGGATGGCTACACCTTC. It translates to CASSTWTGEVDGYTF.

CDR3 DNA: TGTGCCAGCAGCCAAGACGGGGGTGCTCCAGGGACCTTCCAGCAGTACTTC. Its translation: CASSQDGGAPGTFQQYF. The chain joins TRBV3-1 to TRBJ2-7; D perhaps matches TRBD2 (6 bases). The ends were cut back, 0 bases at V and 8 bases at J, with 23 bases in the middle. Germline V gives CDR1 LGHDT, CDR2 YNNKEL (reference sequence). This CDR3 is built from 17 residues.

This sequence joins TRBV6-1 and TRBJ2-7; D is unclear. Germline loops: CDR1 MNHNS, CDR2 SASEGT. There are 13 residues in the CDR3. The germline V and J ends were trimmed by 6 bases and 3 bases, with 12 bases remaining between them. CDR3 nucleotides: TGTGCCAGCAGAAGAACAGACATCTACGAGCAGTACTTC. Translated, it gives CASRRTDIYEQYF.

The V and J genes are TRBV12-3 or TRBV12-4 and TRBJ2-3, with a weak D call TRBD2 (5 bases). Trimming took 6 bases from V and 7 from J, leaving 14 bases between them. CDR3 size: 13 residues. In DNA form, the CDR3 reads TGTGCCAGCAGCCTGGGGAGTAGTAATACGCAGTATTTT. It codes for CASSLGSSNTQYF.

The CDR3 DNA reads as TGTGCCAGCAGCCGACTCTTTTTTAGCCGTTACAATGAGCAGTTCTTC. This translates into CASSRLFFSRYNEQFF. The chain joins TRBV7-9 to TRBJ2-1; D is unclear. The germline CDR1 and CDR2 sequences are SEHNR and FQNEAQ (reference sequence). The CDR3 consists of 16 residues. V was trimmed by 5 bases and J by 4 bases, leaving 18 bases between them. Filled out from reference TRBV7-9 and TRBJ2-1, the complete variable domain reads DTGVSQNPRHKITKRGQNVTFRCDPISEHNRLYWYRQTLGQGPEFLTYFQNEAQLEKSRLLSDRFSAERPKGSFSTLEIQRTEQGDSAMYLCASSRLFFSRYNEQFFGPGTRLTVL.

This clonotype appeared many times. The V and J genes are TRBV6-6 and TRBJ2-7; D possibly corresponds to TRBD2 (6 bases). V lost 4 bases and J lost 1, with 8 bases in between. This CDR3 has 13 amino acids. Germline values: CDR1 MNHNY, CDR2 SVGAGI (reference sequence). CDR3 coding DNA: TGTGCCAGCAGTTCCGGGAGATCCTACGAGCAGTACTTC. Its protein is CASSSGRSYEQYF.

The genes are TRBV4-2 and TRBJ2-5; D may be TRBD2 (6 bases). The CDR3 is 16 amino acids. V was pared by 1 base and J by 5 bases, with 17 bases between. The germline V gene has CDR1 LGHNA and CDR2 YNFKEQ. The DNA of the CDR3 is TGTGCCAGCAGCCAAGGACCCATCGCGGGGAGTGAGACCCAGTACTTC. It codes for CASSQGPIAGSETQYF.

The chain links TRBV3-1 to TRBJ1-6; TRBD1 aligns across 7 bases. Per the germline V gene, CDR1 is LGHDT and CDR2 is YNNKEL (reference sequence). The J segment lost 0 bases and the V segment lost 0 bases, leaving 11 bases of the junction unmatched. This CDR3 contains 20 residues. The CDR3 reads CASSQDPRDSASSYNSPLHF. The CDR3 region has the DNA TGTGCCAGCAGCCAAGACCCCCGGGACAGCGCTAGCTCCTATAATTCACCCCTCCACTTT.

This clonotype has at least ten counts. The chain couples TRBV12-3 or TRBV12-4 to TRBJ2-7; D may be TRBD1 (5 bases). The germline V and J ends were trimmed by 2 bases and 3 bases, with 8 bases remaining between them. This CDR3 region has 13 residues. The CDR3 protein is CASSLYQGYEQYF. The DNA for the CDR3 is TGTGCCAGCAGTTTATATCAGGGCTACGAGCAGTACTTC.